These 17 T cell receptor beta chains originate from one sample sequenced in a study of read filtering for tumor transcriptome and immune sequencing. From 300 to 450 ng of RNA, a library with molecular barcoded alpha/delta and beta/gamma adaptors was made. TCRdb itself ran the reads through MiXCR, one entry per CDR3 protein. The table records over 45,000 distinct CDR3 sequences, approximately 22% of them present only once. Sample: a population of CD138-negative cells sorted from bone marrow. All receptors come from a donor aged 40 or over with multiple myeloma.

This clonotype was detected a few times. In nucleotides, the CDR3 is TGTGCCAGCAGCTTAGTCGGAGGGGGGTATGGCTACACCTTC. Protein: CASSLVGGGYGYTF. V gene TRBV7-8 combines with J gene TRBJ1-2; D possibly corresponds to TRBD1 (6 bases). CDR1 and CDR2 from the germline V gene are SGHVS and FQNEAQ. The CDR3 sequence is 14 residues long. The V end was cut by 1 base, the J end by 5 bases, with 11 bases between.

This clonotype showed up many times. The V and J genes are TRBV28 and TRBJ1-5, with a weak D call TRBD1 (5 bases). Germline CDR1 reads MDHEN; CDR2 reads SYDVKM. This CDR3 spans 15 amino acids. V was cut by 6 bases and J by 4 bases, with 16 bases left in between. CDR3 loop: CASSRWGGRNQPQHF. The CDR3 coding sequence is TGTGCCAGCAGCCGATGGGGCGGTCGGAATCAGCCCCAGCATTTT.

This clonotype was counted many times. This chain uses TRBV4-1 with TRBJ1-1; 7 nucleotides line up with TRBD1. Germline V gene sequence: CDR1 MGHRA, CDR2 YSYEKL. The V gene end was trimmed by 1 base and the J gene end by 3 bases; junction bases not matched to a gene: 5. There are 15 residues in the CDR3. CDR3 region: CASSQAGGPDTEAFF. CDR3 sequence (DNA): TGCGCCAGCAGCCAAGCAGGGGGGCCGGACACTGAAGCTTTCTTT.

There are many counts of this clonotype. This chain connects TRBV28 to TRBJ2-7, with unresolved D. Germline V gene lookup returns CDR1 MDHEN and CDR2 SYDVKM. The CDR3 runs 14 residues. The V gene lost 0 bases and the J gene lost 2 bases, with 8 bases spanning the gap. The CDR3 spells CASSLWGRAYEQYF. In nucleotides, the CDR3 is TGTGCCAGCAGTTTATGGGGCCGAGCCTACGAGCAGTACTTC. The whole variable domain, filled in from reference TRBV28 and TRBJ2-7, reads DVKVTQSSRYLVKRTGEKVFLECVQDMDHENMFWYRQDPGLGLRLIYFSYDVKMKEKGDIPEGYSVSREKKERFSLILESASTNQTSMYLCASSLWGRAYEQYFGPGTRLTVT.

As concerns this clonotype: A much bigger clone sits one base away, suggesting this may be a read error. V is TRBV7-9 and J is TRBJ1-1, with D perhaps TRBD1 (5 bases). The CDR3 spans 13 residues. CDR1 and CDR2 (germline): SEHNR, FQNEAQ (reference sequence). Trimming shortened V by 8 bases and J by 1 base, and 11 bases separated the two germline ends. The CDR3 DNA is TGTGCCAGCGGGCGTACAGGGAACACTGAAGCTTTCTTT. Protein sequence: CASGRTGNTEAFF. Using reference TRBV7-9 and TRBJ1-1 for the parts outside the CDR3, the full variable domain is DTGVSQNPRHKITKRGQNVTFRCDPISEHNRLYWYRQTLGQGPEFLTYFQNEAQLEKSRLLSDRFSAERPKGSFSTLEIQRTEQGDSAMYLCASGRTGNTEAFFGQGTRLTVV.

This clonotype appeared many times. J is TRBJ2-5 and V is TRBV20-1; D is undetermined. V was shortened by 2 bases and J by 2 bases, with 6 bases between the two germline ends. Germline V gene data show CDR1 as DFQATT and CDR2 as SNEGSKA (reference sequence). This CDR3 spans 12 amino acids. CDR3 DNA sequence: TGCAGTGCTAGACGACCACAAGAGACCCAGTACTTC. The encoded protein is CSARRPQETQYF.

This clonotype showed up many times. The rearrangement links TRBV11-2 to TRBJ1-1; 9 nucleotides agree with TRBD1. Trimming at V came to 1 base and at J to 1 base, leaving 7 bases not matched to a gene. The CDR3 is made up of 17 amino acids. Germline values: CDR1 SGHAT, CDR2 FQNNGV. CDR3 bases: TGTGCCAGCAGCTTAGTGACAGGGGGGATAACGAACACTGAAGCTTTCTTT. It yields the protein CASSLVTGGITNTEAFF. Full variable domain (outside the CDR3, taken from reference TRBV11-2 and TRBJ1-1): EAGVAQSPRYKIIEKRQSVAFWCNPISGHATLYWYQQILGQGPKLLIQFQNNGVVDDSQLPKDRFSAERLKGVDSTLKIQPAKLEDSAVYLCASSLVTGGITNTEAFFGQGTRLTVV.

Many counts were recorded for this clonotype. CDR3 in DNA: TGTGCCAGCAGTCCGGCTAGTGAAGCAAGGTTCTCTGGGGCCAACGTCCTGACTTTC. Encoded protein: CASSPASEARFSGANVLTF. The rearrangement joins TRBV12-3 or TRBV12-4 to TRBJ2-6; D ambiguous. The CDR3 loop spans 19 amino acids. V was pared by 5 bases and J by 0 bases, with 20 bases between.

This clonotype occurred a few times. This clone may be a read error of a much larger clone one base away. The chain is built from TRBV9 and TRBJ2-2; the D is unclear. Trimming cost V 0 bases and J 5 bases, with 2 bases left between them. Germline loops: CDR1 SGDLS, CDR2 YYNGEE. This CDR3 region has 12 residues. The CDR3 here is CASSVGTGELFF. Here the CDR3 DNA reads TGTGCCAGCAGCGTAGGGACCGGGGAGCTGTTTTTT.

Details on this clonotype: It may be a read error: a sequence one base away is much more abundant. Given the absence of the conserved phenylalanine or tryptophan at the CDR3 end, a read error is likely. The chain's CDR3 is CASSVAGASTGEQFL. Here the CDR3 DNA reads TGTGCCAGCAGCGTGGCGGGAGCCAGCACGGGTGAGCAGTTCCTC. The gene calls are TRBV7-9 and TRBJ2-1; TRBD2 matches at 7 bases. Germline V gene data show CDR1 as SEHNR and CDR2 as FQNEAQ (reference sequence). V shed 5 bases, J shed 9 bases, and the junction held 13 bases outside the gene matches. This CDR3 region has 15 residues.

This clonotype was observed at least ten times. V is TRBV5-1 and J is TRBJ1-5, with unresolved D. The CDR3 sequence is 13 residues long. The V end lost 3 bases, the J end lost 4 bases, and 8 bases lay between the germline ends. From germline, CDR1 is SGHRS and CDR2 YFSETQ. The CDR3 DNA reads TGCGCCAGCAGCTCAGCGGTAAATCAGCCCCAGCATTTT. Its translation: CASSSAVNQPQHF.

In DNA form, the CDR3 reads TGTGCCAGCAGCAATGAGCAGTTCTTC. This gives the protein CASSNEQFF. The chain combines TRBV21-1 with TRBJ2-1. TRBV21-1 is marked as a pseudogene. This CDR3 spans 9 amino acids.

As regards this clonotype: This probably arose from a read error, given a far larger clone one base away. V is TRBV12-3 or TRBV12-4 and J is TRBJ2-1; tentatively, D is TRBD2 (5 bases). This CDR3 spans 12 amino acids. In nucleotides, the CDR3 is TGTGCCAGCAGTTCAAAAACTAGAGGGCAGGTCTTC. It translates to CASSSKTRGQVF.

The sample holds many counts of this clonotype. V gene TRBV20-1 combines with J gene TRBJ2-1; D is undetermined. CDR1 and CDR2 from the germline V gene are DFQATT and SNEGSKA (reference sequence). The length of the CDR3 is 14 residues. Trimming pared 3 bases from V and 0 bases from J, leaving 9 bases between. The CDR3 spells CSARNAGSYNEQFF. DNA of the CDR3: TGCAGTGCTAGGAACGCAGGCTCCTACAATGAGCAGTTCTTC.

The table lists this clonotype with many counts. V and J are TRBV7-9 and TRBJ2-7; D unclear. The CDR3 length is 11 residues. CDR1 and CDR2 (germline): SEHNR, FQNEAQ (reference sequence). Between the trimmed V and J ends, which lost 4 bases and 3 bases, there was a span of 4 bases. The CDR3 reads CASSSFYEQYF. DNA for the CDR3: TGTGCCAGCAGCTCCTTCTACGAGCAGTACTTC.

This clonotype is medium-sized. The chain employs TRBV5-1 and TRBJ1-2; TRBD1 is a possible D gene (6 bases). Germline V gene sequence: CDR1 SGHRS, CDR2 YFSETQ. The CDR3 covers 15 residues. Trimming removed 1 base at V and 6 bases at J, with 16 bases between. In DNA, the CDR3 is TGCGCCAGCAGCTTGCTCGAGGACAGAACCAATGGCTACACCTTC. Amino acids: CASSLLEDRTNGYTF.

As for this clonotype: With a far larger clone one base away, a read error is the likely cause. The chain links TRBV7-9 to TRBJ2-6; 7 bases line up with TRBD2. Per the germline V gene, CDR1 is SEHNR and CDR2 is FQNEAQ (reference sequence). The CDR3 runs 17 residues. CDR3 region: CACSSASGSSGANVLTF. CDR3 bases: TGTGCCTGCAGCTCGGCTAGCGGATCCTCTGGGGCCAACGTCCTGACTTTC.